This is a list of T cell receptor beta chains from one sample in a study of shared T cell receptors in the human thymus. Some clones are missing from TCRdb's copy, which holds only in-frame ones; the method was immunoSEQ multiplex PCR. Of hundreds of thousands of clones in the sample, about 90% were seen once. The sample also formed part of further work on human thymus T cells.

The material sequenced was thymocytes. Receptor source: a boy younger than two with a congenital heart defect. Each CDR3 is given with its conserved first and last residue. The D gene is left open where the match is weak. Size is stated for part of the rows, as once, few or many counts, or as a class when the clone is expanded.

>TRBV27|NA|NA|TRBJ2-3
TGTGCCAGCAGTTCCCCCCCGGGAAACACAGATACGCAGTATTTT
CASSSPPGNTDTQYF
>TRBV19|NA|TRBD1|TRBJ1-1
TGTGCCAGTAGTCAGGGGGCTTACACTGAAGCTTTCTTT
CASSQGAYTEAFF
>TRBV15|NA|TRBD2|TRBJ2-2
TGTGCCACCAGCAGAGACCCTAGCGGGGGCTTATCGAACACCGGGGAGCTGTTTTTT
CATSRDPSGGLSNTGELFF
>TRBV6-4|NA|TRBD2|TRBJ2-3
TGTGCCAGCAGCCGAGCGGGAGGGCCTTCAGATACGCAGTATTTT
CASSRAGGPSDTQYF
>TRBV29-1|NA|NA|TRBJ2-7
TGCAGCGTTGAAGTAGCGCTGGGCGAGCAGTACTTC
CSVEVALGEQYF
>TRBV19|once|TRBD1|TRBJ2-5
TGTGCCAGTAGTAGCCGAGGGGGCAGCCAGAAAGAGACCCAGTACTTC
CASSSRGGSQKETQYF
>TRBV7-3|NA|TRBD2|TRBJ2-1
TGTGCCAGCAGTCCTAGCGGGGGGGCCTACAATGAGCAGTTCTTC
CASSPSGGAYNEQFF
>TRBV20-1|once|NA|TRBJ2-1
TGCAGTGCTAGTCCTTCCAATGAGCAGTTCTTC
CSASPSNEQFF
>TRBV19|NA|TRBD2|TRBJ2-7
TGTGCCAGTAGCACAGGACTAGCGGGAGACCTTGAGCAGTACTTC
CASSTGLAGDLEQYF
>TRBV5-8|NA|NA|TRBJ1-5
TGTGCCAGCAGCTTGGGGGGACATAGCAATCAGCCCCAGCATTTT
CASSLGGHSNQPQHF